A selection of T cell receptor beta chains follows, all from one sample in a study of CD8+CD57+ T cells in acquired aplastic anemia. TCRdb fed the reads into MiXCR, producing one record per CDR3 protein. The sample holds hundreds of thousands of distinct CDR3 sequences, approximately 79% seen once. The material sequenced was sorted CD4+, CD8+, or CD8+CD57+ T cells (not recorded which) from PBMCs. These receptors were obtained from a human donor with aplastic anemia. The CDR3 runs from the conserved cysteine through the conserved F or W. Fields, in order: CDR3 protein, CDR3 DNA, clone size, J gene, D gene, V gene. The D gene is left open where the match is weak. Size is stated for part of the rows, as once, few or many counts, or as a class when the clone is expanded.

CASSLERSRPQHF TGTGCCAGCAGCTTGGAGCGGAGTCGGCCCCAGCATTTT . TRBJ1-5 . TRBV5-6
CAWSTGLVYEQYF TGTGCCTGGAGTACGGGACTAGTCTACGAGCAGTACTTC . TRBJ2-7 TRBD2 TRBV30
CASSLPAGGPDEGFF TGTGCCAGCAGCTTACCAGCCGGAGGGCCAGATGAGGGTTTCTTT . TRBJ1-1 . TRBV9
CASSLVGSGRSEQFF TGTGCCAGCAGCCTTGTAGGTAGCGGGAGGAGTGAGCAGTTCTTC . TRBJ2-1 TRBD2 TRBV7-2
CASSLEDPEQYFGYTF . . TRBJ1-2 . TRBV7-9
CASSLAHRTSARETQYF TGTGCCAGCAGCTTAGCCCACCGGACTAGCGCTAGAGAGACCCAGTACTTC . TRBJ2-5 TRBD2 TRBV7-6
CASTGATRSGDTQYF TGTGCCAGCACCGGTGCCACTAGGAGCGGAGATACGCAGTATTTT . TRBJ2-3 . TRBV5-6
CASSSTGAANEKLFF TGTGCCAGCAGTTCGACAGGGGCGGCTAATGAAAAACTGTTTTTT . TRBJ1-4 TRBD1 TRBV5-6
CASSNQANAVQHF TGTGCCAGCTCAAACCAGGCCAACGCCGTTCAACACTTT . TRBJ2-3 . TRBV7-3
CASRTPGSEQYF TGTGCCAGCAGGACACCGGGAAGCGAGCAGTACTTC . TRBJ2-7 . TRBV6-4
CASSAGYNPYYF TGTGCCAGCAGCGCAGGTTATAATCCGTATTATTTT . TRBJ2-3 . TRBV7-9
CASSLVAGALLFCF TGTGCCAGCAGCTTAGTAGCCGGGGCGCTGTTGTTTTGTTTT . TRBJ2-3 . TRBV7-9
CASSHAGLAGRENEQFF TGCGCCAGCAGCCACGCGGGACTAGCGGGAAGGGAGAATGAGCAGTTCTTC . TRBJ2-1 TRBD2 TRBV7-9
CAISKGSLNNQPQHF TGTGCCATCAGTAAGGGGAGCCTTAACAATCAGCCCCAGCATTTT . TRBJ1-5 . TRBV19
CATSSRGTNTGELFF TGTGCCACCAGCAGTCGCGGCACGAACACCGGGGAGCTGTTTTTT . TRBJ2-2 . TRBV5-1
CASSEFWGDGGYTF TGTGCCAGCAGTGAATTCTGGGGGGATGGTGGCTACACCTTC . TRBJ1-2 . TRBV25-1
CASSLAGTWGTQQYF TGTGCCAGCAGTTTAGCGGGAACTTGGGGTACGCAGCAGTACTTC . TRBJ2-5 TRBD2 TRBV7-8
CASSVGTDTRSFEQFF TGTGCCAGCAGCGTAGGAACAGATACGCGGAGCTTTGAGCAGTTCTTC . TRBJ2-1 . TRBV9
CATSRDRTSRGEQFF TGTGCCACCAGCAGAGATAGGACTAGCCGGGGTGAGCAGTTCTTC few TRBJ2-1 TRBD2 TRBV15
CASSQESNQPQHF TGTGCCAGTAGTCAGGAGAGCAATCAGCCCCAGCATTTT few TRBJ1-5 . TRBV19
CASTSTTRKGSPLHF TGTGCCAGCACTTCCACGACAAGAAAGGGTTCACCCCTCCACTTT . TRBJ1-6 . TRBV6-2/TRBV6-3
CASSPLEREQYF TGTGCCAGCAGTCCACTGGAGAGGGAGCAGTACTTC once TRBJ2-7 . TRBV7-2
CASRTPGGANTAYF TGTGCCAGCAGGACACCGGGAGGGGCGAATACGGCGTATTTT . TRBJ2-3 TRBD2 TRBV9
CASSIGVNEQYF TGTGCCAGTAGTATCGGGGTAAACGAGCAGTACTTC . TRBJ2-7 . TRBV19
CASSKTSGGNYNEQFF TGTGCCAGCAGCAAGACTAGCGGGGGAAATTACAATGAGCAGTTCTTC once TRBJ2-1 TRBD2 TRBV9
CASSDVGTGRGQPQHF TGTGCCAGCAGTGATGTGGGGACAGGGAGGGGTCAGCCCCAGCATTTT . TRBJ1-5 TRBD1 TRBV2
CASWTGKGGTDTQYF TGTGCCAGCTGGACAGGGAAAGGGGGCACAGATACGCAGTATTTT many TRBJ2-3 TRBD1 TRBV6-1